This T cell receptor beta chain emerged from a study of control samples from healthy donors and cancer patients. Repertoires were generated with immunoSEQ multiplex PCR, while TCRdb's copy carries only in-frame clones and drops some. The data hold under 200,000 clones, with around 92% observed a single time. The sample taken for sequencing was blood. The sequence derives from a woman aged 30 to 39 in good health.

The CDR3 sequence: CASSQGSLAGAEQYF. In nucleotides, the CDR3 is TGTGCCAGCAGCCAAGGTTCCCTAGCGGGGGCCGAGCAGTACTTC. The chain recombines TRBV3-1 (or the pseudogene TRBV3-2) with TRBJ2-7; 10 bases agree with TRBD2. The germline V gene has CDR1 LGHDT and CDR2 YNNKEL (reference sequence). Germline trimming cut 1 base from V and 6 bases from J; bases unmatched to any gene: 6. This CDR3 is 15 amino acids long.